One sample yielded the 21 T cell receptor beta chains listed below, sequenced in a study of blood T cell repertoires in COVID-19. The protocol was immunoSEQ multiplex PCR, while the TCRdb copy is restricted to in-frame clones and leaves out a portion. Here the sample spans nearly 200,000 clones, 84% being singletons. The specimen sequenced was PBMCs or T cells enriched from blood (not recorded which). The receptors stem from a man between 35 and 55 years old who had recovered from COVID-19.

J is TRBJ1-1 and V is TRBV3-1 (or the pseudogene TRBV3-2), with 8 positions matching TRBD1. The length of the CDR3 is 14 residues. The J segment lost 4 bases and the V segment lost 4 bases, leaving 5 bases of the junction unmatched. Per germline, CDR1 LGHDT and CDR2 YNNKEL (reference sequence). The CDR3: CASSPPTGGTEAFF. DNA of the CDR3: TGTGCCAGCAGCCCTCCAACAGGGGGCACTGAAGCTTTCTTT.

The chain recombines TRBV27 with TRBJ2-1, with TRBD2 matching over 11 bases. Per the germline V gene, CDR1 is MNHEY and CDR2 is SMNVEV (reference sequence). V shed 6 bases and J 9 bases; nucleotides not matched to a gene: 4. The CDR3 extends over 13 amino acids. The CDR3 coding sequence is TGTGCCAGCAGGCTAGCGGGGGGCCTTGAGCAGTTCTTC. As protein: CASRLAGGLEQFF.

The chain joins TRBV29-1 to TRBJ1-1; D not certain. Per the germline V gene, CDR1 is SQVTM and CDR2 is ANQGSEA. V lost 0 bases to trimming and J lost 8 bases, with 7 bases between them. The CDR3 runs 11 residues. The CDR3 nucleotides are TGCAGCGTTGAAGAAGGCAGGGAAGCTTTCTTT. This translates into CSVEEGREAFF.

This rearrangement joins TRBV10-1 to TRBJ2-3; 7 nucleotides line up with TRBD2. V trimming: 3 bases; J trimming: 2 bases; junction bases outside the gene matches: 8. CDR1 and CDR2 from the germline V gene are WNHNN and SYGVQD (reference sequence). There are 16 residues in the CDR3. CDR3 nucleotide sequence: TGCGCCAGCAGTGAATTATTGGGGGGGGTCACAGATACGCAGTATTTT. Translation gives CASSELLGGVTDTQYF.

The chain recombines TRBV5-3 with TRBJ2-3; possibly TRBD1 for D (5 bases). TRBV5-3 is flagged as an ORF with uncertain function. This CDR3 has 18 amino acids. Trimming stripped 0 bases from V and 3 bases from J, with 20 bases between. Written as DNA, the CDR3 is TGTGCCAGAAGCTTGGTGCACTCCGGACCGGACAATACAGATACGCAGTATTTT. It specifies CARSLVHSGPDNTDTQYF.

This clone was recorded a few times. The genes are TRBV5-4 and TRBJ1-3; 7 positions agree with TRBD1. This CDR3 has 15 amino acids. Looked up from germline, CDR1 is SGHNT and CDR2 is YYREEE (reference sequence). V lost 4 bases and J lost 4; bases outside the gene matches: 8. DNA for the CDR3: TGTGCCAGCAGCGACAAACAGGGGTCCGGAAACACCATATATTTT. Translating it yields CASSDKQGSGNTIYF.

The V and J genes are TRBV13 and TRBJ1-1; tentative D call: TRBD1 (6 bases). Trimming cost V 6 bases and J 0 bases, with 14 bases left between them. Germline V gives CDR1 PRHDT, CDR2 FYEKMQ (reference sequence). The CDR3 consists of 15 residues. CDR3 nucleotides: TGTGCCAGCAGTTCCGACAGGCTCATGAACACTGAAGCTTTCTTT. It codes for CASSSDRLMNTEAFF.

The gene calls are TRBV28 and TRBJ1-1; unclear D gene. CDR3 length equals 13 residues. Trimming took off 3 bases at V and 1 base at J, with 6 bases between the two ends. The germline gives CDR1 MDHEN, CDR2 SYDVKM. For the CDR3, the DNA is TGTGCCAGCAGTTTTCAGGAGAACACTGAAGCTTTCTTT. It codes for CASSFQENTEAFF.

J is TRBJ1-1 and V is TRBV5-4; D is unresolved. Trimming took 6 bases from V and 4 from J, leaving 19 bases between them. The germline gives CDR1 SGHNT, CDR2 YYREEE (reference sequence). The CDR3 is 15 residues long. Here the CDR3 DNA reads TGTGCCAGCACCCCCGGAGGTCACCGGGGCACTGAAGCTTTCTTT. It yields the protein CASTPGGHRGTEAFF.

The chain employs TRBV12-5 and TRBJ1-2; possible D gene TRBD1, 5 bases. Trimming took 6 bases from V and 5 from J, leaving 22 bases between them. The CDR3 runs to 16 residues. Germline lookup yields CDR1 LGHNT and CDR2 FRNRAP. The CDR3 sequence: CASGPGVGESGYGYTF. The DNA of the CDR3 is TGTGCTAGTGGCCCGGGTGTAGGGGAAAGTGGGTATGGCTACACCTTC.

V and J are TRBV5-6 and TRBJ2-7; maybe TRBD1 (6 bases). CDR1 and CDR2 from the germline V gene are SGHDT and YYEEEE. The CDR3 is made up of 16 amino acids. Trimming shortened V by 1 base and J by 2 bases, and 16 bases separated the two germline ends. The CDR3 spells CASSLWSGTFAYEQYF. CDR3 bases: TGTGCCAGCAGCTTGTGGTCCGGGACATTTGCCTACGAGCAGTACTTC. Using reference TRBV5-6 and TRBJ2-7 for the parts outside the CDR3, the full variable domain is DAGVTQSPTHLIKTRGQQVTLRCSPKSGHDTVSWYQQALGQGPQFIFQYYEEEERQRGNFPDRFSGHQFPNYSSELNVNALLLGDSALYLCASSLWSGTFAYEQYFGPGTRLTVT.

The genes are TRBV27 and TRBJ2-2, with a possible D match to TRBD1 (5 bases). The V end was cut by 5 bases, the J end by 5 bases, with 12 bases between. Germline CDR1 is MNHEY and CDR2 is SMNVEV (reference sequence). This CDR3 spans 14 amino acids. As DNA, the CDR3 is TGTGCCAGCAGTCCACGGACATATACCGGGGAGCTGTTTTTT. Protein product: CASSPRTYTGELFF.

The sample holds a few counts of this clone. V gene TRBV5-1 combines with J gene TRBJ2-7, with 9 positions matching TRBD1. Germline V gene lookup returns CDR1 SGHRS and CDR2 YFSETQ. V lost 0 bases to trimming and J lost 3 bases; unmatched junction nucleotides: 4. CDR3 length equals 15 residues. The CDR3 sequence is CASSLGDRVFYEQYF. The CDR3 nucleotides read TGCGCCAGCAGCTTGGGGGACAGGGTGTTCTACGAGCAGTACTTC.

CDR3 in amino acids: CASNLDRNNEQFF. Here the CDR3 DNA reads TGTGCCAGTAACCTGGACAGGAACAATGAGCAGTTCTTC. This chain connects TRBV19 to TRBJ2-1, with 7 bases identical to TRBD1. V lost 7 bases to trimming and J lost 5 bases; unmatched junction nucleotides: 5. This CDR3 has 13 residues. Germline V gene sequence: CDR1 LNHDA, CDR2 SQIVND (reference sequence).

Written as DNA, the CDR3 is TGTGCCAGCAGCTTATCCGGGACAGTTCCCTACGAGCAGTACTTC. Translated: CASSLSGTVPYEQYF. This chain joins TRBV7-6 and TRBJ2-7, with 7 bases matching TRBD1. CDR1 is SGHVS and CDR2 is FNYEAQ in the germline V gene. This CDR3 is 15 amino acids long. Trimming removed 2 bases from V and 2 bases from J; junction bases left unmatched: 6.

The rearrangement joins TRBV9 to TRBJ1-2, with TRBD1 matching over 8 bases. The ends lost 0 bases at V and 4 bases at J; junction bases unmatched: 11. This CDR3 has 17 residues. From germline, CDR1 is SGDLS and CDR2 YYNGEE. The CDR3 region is CASSVGGSLTGAYGYTF. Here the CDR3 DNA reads TGTGCCAGCAGCGTAGGCGGGTCCCTGACAGGGGCCTATGGCTACACCTTC.

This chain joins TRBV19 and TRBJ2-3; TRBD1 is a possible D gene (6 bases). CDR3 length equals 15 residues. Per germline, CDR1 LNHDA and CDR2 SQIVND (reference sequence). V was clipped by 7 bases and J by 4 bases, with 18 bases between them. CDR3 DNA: TGTGCCAGTACTAACGACAGGTGGAGGTCAGATACGCAGTATTTT. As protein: CASTNDRWRSDTQYF.

CDR3 coding DNA: TGTGCCAGCAGTTTTGAGGGTAGGGTGACCTATGGCTACACCTTC. Its translation is CASSFEGRVTYGYTF. The V call is TRBV28, the J call TRBJ1-2; no firm D call. The CDR3 runs 15 residues. Trimming left V 3 bases short and J 4 bases short, with 15 bases between. Germline V gene lookup returns CDR1 MDHEN and CDR2 SYDVKM.

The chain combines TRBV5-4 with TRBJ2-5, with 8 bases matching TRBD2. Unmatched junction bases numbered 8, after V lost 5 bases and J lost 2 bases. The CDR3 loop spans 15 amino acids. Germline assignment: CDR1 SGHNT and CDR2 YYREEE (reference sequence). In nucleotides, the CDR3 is TGTGCCAGCAGTTACGGACTAGCTAGGCAAGAGACCCAGTACTTC. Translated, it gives CASSYGLARQETQYF.

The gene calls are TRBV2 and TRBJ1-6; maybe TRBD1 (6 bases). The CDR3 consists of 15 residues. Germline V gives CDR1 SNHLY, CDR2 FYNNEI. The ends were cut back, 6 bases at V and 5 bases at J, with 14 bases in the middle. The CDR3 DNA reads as TGTGCCAGCAGCCCCGGGACACTTAATAATTCACCCCTCCACTTT. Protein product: CASSPGTLNNSPLHF.

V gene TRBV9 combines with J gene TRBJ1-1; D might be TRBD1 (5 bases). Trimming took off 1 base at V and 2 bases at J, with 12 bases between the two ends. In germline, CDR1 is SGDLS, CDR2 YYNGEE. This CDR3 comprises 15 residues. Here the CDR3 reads CASSVSGATNTEAFF. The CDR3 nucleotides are TGTGCCAGCAGCGTAAGTGGGGCAACCAACACTGAAGCTTTCTTT.